Presented here are 2 T cell receptor beta chains from one specimen sequenced in a study of CD8+CD57+ T cells in acquired aplastic anemia. For CDR3 and TCR beta VDJ profiling, genomic DNA was the template used. TCRdb re-derived calls from the reads in MiXCR, one entry per CDR3 protein. The sample has 200,000 or so distinct CDR3 sequences; less than 65% are singletons. Sequencing input: sorted CD4+, CD8+, or CD8+CD57+ T cells (not recorded which) from PBMCs. These receptor sequences come from a human donor with severe aplastic anemia or a healthy control (not recorded which).

V and J are TRBV20-1 and TRBJ1-1; a possible D gene is TRBD1 (5 bases). CDR1 DFQATT and CDR2 SNEGSKA come from the germline V gene (reference sequence). The length of the CDR3 is 14 residues. Trimming cost V 2 bases and J 4 bases, with 14 bases left between them. Here the CDR3 reads CSARKVEGPTEAFF. In DNA form, the CDR3 reads TGCAGTGCTAGAAAGGTGGAGGGGCCCACTGAAGCTTTCTTT.

The chain joins TRBV7-3 to TRBJ2-5; TRBD2 matches 11 bases. The CDR3 is made up of 14 amino acids. The trim removed 4 bases at V and 5 bases at J, leaving 3 bases unmatched. The germline gives CDR1 SGHTA, CDR2 FQGTGA. The CDR3 here is CASSSSGGTETQYF. CDR3 DNA: TGTGCCAGCAGCTCTAGCGGGGGGACGGAGACCCAGTACTTC.